A selection of T cell receptor beta chains follows, all from one sample in a study of shared clonotypes between healthy human individuals. Libraries were prepared by immunoSEQ multiplex PCR; TCRdb keeps only in-frame clonotypes and omits some of them. Here the sample spans approximately 1.9 million clones, approximately 92% being singletons. Material: naive CD8+ T cells from PBMCs. Receptors originate from a man younger than 35 in good health. Some clones in this sample may be carry-over from other donors' samples. Each CDR3 is given with its conserved first and last residue. The order of the fields is D gene, clone size, V gene, J gene, CDR3 DNA, CDR3 protein. D genes are given only for firm matches. The size field is filled for only some rows; it gives once, few, many or a size class.

d_call: TRBD2
clone_size: once
v_call: TRBV6-5
j_call: TRBJ2-3
cdr3_nt: TGTGCCAGCAGTCCAAGCGGGAGGGCGTCAGATACGCAGTATTTT
cdr3_aa: CASSPSGRASDTQYF

d_call: TRBD2
clone_size: .
v_call: TRBV6-5
j_call: TRBJ2-1
cdr3_nt: TGTGCCAGCAGTTACCTAGCGGGAAGCTCCTACAATGAGCAGTTCTTC
cdr3_aa: CASSYLAGSSYNEQFF

d_call: TRBD2
clone_size: .
v_call: TRBV28
j_call: TRBJ2-7
cdr3_nt: TGTGCCAGCAGTTTACCCCAGCGGGAGGGGGACGAGCAGTACTTC
cdr3_aa: CASSLPQREGDEQYF

d_call: .
clone_size: .
v_call: TRBV6-4
j_call: TRBJ2-3
cdr3_nt: TGTGCCAGCAGTCTGACAGCCTTTGGGAGCACAGATACGCAGTATTTT
cdr3_aa: CASSLTAFGSTDTQYF

d_call: .
clone_size: .
v_call: TRBV27
j_call: TRBJ2-1
cdr3_nt: TGTGCCAGCAGCCGGACTGCCCCAGCGGCCCATGAGCAGTTCTTC
cdr3_aa: CASSRTAPAAHEQFF

d_call: .
clone_size: .
v_call: TRBV9
j_call: TRBJ2-1
cdr3_nt: TGTGCCAGCAGCCGCCGGACTCTCCTGGATAATGAGCAGTTCTTC
cdr3_aa: CASSRRTLLDNEQFF

d_call: TRBD2
clone_size: .
v_call: TRBV11-1
j_call: TRBJ2-1
cdr3_nt: TGTGCCAGCAGCTCGAATGAGCGGGGGCCCTACAATGAGCAGTTCTTC
cdr3_aa: CASSSNERGPYNEQFF

d_call: .
clone_size: once
v_call: TRBV27
j_call: TRBJ2-1
cdr3_nt: TGTGCCAGCAGCGACGACACAGGGTCGCAGTTCTTC
cdr3_aa: CASSDDTGSQFF

d_call: TRBD2
clone_size: .
v_call: TRBV4-2
j_call: TRBJ2-1
cdr3_nt: TGTGCCAGCAGCCAAGAGCGGGGGTTTTCCTACAATGAGCAGTTCTTC
cdr3_aa: CASSQERGFSYNEQFF

d_call: .
clone_size: once
v_call: TRBV11-2
j_call: TRBJ2-3
cdr3_nt: TGTGCCAGCAGCCCTCCTCGGAGGATGGGAGATACGCAGTATTTT
cdr3_aa: CASSPPRRMGDTQYF

d_call: .
clone_size: .
v_call: TRBV5-1
j_call: TRBJ2-7
cdr3_nt: TGCGCCAGCAGCGTCAGTCTCCGCTCCTACGAGCAGTACTTC
cdr3_aa: CASSVSLRSYEQYF

d_call: .
clone_size: once
v_call: TRBV9
j_call: TRBJ2-3
cdr3_nt: TGTGCCAGCAGCGAGAGCGCGACGACAGATACGCAGTATTTT
cdr3_aa: CASSESATTDTQYF

d_call: TRBD2
clone_size: .
v_call: TRBV9
j_call: TRBJ2-7
cdr3_nt: TGTGCCAGCAGCGTAGGGACTAGCGGTTTCTCCTACGAGCAGTACTTC
cdr3_aa: CASSVGTSGFSYEQYF

d_call: .
clone_size: .
v_call: TRBV29-1
j_call: TRBJ2-2
cdr3_nt: TGCAGCGTTGTGGGATCCGGGGAGCTGTTTTTT
cdr3_aa: CSVVGSGELFF

d_call: .
clone_size: once
v_call: TRBV12-5
j_call: TRBJ2-1
cdr3_nt: TGTGCTAGTGGTTTGGCCTCCCGGGCCTCGGATGAGCAGTTCTTC
cdr3_aa: CASGLASRASDEQFF